This T cell receptor beta chain was sequenced during a study of cytomegalovirus exposure and HLA in healthy donors. Study in general: HLA-typed donors were the source of approximately 80 million unique TCRs held in an early data release.

General observations from the study: An analysis that was carried out later associated 16,951 TCR beta sequences with HLA alleles at 0.05 false discovery rate. Among immune exposure information, only CMV serostatus was available.

PCR amplification relied on 60 Vbeta primers (plus 13 Jbeta primers). Per the authors' pipeline: An analysis that came later counted approximately 76 million unique TCR beta chains, approximately 12 million shared. Method: immunoSEQ multiplex PCR; TCRdb's copy keeps in-frame clones and lacks some. That table supplies the V and J calls and clone size; D and trimming were determined from the DNA. The sample has approximately 34,000 clones, and its top ten clones hold less than 2%. Details on this clone: The antigen is undetermined.

The V and J ends lost 11 bases and 7 bases respectively, with 14 bases between them. This CDR3 comprises 12 residues. Germline lookup yields CDR1 MNHEY and CDR2 SMNVEV (reference sequence). The sample comprised PBMCs. This TCR came from a woman between 40 and 50 years old in good health and CMV-seropositive. The chain joins TRBV27 to TRBJ2-2; D possibly corresponds to TRBD1 (6 bases). Written as DNA, the CDR3 is TGTGCCTCCCAGACAGGCCTCGGGGAGCTGTTTTTT. This gives the protein CASQTGLGELFF.